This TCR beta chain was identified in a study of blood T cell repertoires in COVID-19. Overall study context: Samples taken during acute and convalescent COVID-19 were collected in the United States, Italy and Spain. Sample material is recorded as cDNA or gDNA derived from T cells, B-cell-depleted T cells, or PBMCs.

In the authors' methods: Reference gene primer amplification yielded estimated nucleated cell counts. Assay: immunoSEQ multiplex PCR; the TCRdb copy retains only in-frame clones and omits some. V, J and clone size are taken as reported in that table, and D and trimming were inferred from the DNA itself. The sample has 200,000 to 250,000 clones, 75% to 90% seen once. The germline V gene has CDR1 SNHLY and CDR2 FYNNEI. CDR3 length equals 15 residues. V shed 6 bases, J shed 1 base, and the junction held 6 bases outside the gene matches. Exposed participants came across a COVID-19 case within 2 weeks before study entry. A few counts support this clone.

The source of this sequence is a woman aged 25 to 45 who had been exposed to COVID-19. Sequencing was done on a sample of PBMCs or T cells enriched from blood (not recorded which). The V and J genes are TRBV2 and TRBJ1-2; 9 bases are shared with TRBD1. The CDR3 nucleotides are TGTGCCAGCAGGGGACAGGGCGGCAGTAACTATGGCTACACCTTC. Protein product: CASRGQGGSNYGYTF.